The 7 T cell receptor beta chains given below trace back to one sample, sequenced in a study of cytomegalovirus exposure and HLA in healthy donors. Assay used: immunoSEQ multiplex PCR; TCRdb lists only in-frame clones, some missing. The table lists more than 75,000 clones, around 92% of them singletons. The sequenced sample was PBMCs. These TCRs come from a man aged 18 to 29 in good health and CMV-seronegative.

The chain is built from TRBV5-1 and TRBJ2-7, with 8 bases aligning to TRBD1. CDR1 and CDR2 (germline): SGHRS, YFSETQ. Trimming cost V 3 bases and J 0 bases; bases outside gene matches: 2. CDR3 size: 14 residues. The DNA for the CDR3 is TGCGCCAGCAGCTGGACAGGGCCCTCCTACGAGCAGTACTTC. It is translated as CASSWTGPSYEQYF.

About this clone itself: One end of the junction varies from germline; a read error may be responsible. This sequence joins TRBV18 and TRBJ1-1; TRBD1 matches at 9 bases. The CDR3 is 17 amino acids. Germline assignment: CDR1 KGHSH and CDR2 LQKENI. This CDR3 is CASSQGAIIYRDTEAFF. The CDR3 DNA reads TGTGCCAGTTCACAGGGGGCGATCATTTACAGGGACACTGAAGCTTTCTTT.

This sequence joins TRBV19 and TRBJ1-1; D uncertain. The CDR3 runs to 14 residues. Germline V gene data show CDR1 as LNHDA and CDR2 as SQIVND (reference sequence). V was cut by 7 bases and J by 4 bases, with 16 bases left in between. CDR3 residues: CASTLNSILTEAFF. The CDR3 DNA is TGTGCCAGTACTTTAAACAGCATCCTCACTGAAGCTTTCTTT.

The chain combines TRBV12-5 with TRBJ1-5, with D perhaps TRBD1 (5 bases). The CDR3 has 14 residues. Trimming took 5 bases from V and 7 from J, leaving 15 bases between them. Per germline, CDR1 LGHNT and CDR2 FRNRAP. CDR3 in DNA: TGTGCTAGTGGTCCGGGGGAGGGAGTGCAGCCCCAGCATTTT. Amino acids: CASGPGEGVQPQHF.

The genes are TRBV6-1 and TRBJ1-1; the D gene is possibly TRBD1 (5 bases). The CDR3 contains 14 residues. CDR1 MNHNS and CDR2 SASEGT come from the germline V gene. The V end was cut by 4 bases, the J end by 2 bases, with 11 bases between. CDR3 in DNA: TGTGCCAGCAGTGGCCAGGGTACCAACACTGAAGCTTTCTTT. Translation: CASSGQGTNTEAFF.

This chain uses TRBV7-9 with TRBJ1-5; 9 bases agree with TRBD1. After removal of 5 bases from V and 5 bases from J, the junction contained 19 bases not matched to a gene. In germline, CDR1 is SEHNR, CDR2 FQNEAQ (reference sequence). This CDR3 spans 19 amino acids. CDR3 region: CASSVGRGQGRITDQPQHF. CDR3 bases: TGTGCCAGCAGCGTCGGCCGGGGACAGGGAAGGATTACCGATCAGCCCCAGCATTTT.

V is TRBV4-1 and J is TRBJ1-5; D not resolved. Trimming pared 1 base from V and 7 bases from J, leaving 17 bases between. Germline V CDR1 and CDR2: MGHRA, YSYEKL. The CDR3 runs to 16 residues. CDR3 in DNA: TGCGCCAGCAGCCAAGTAGGTTGGCCCGACAAACAGCCCCAGCATTTT. Translating gives CASSQVGWPDKQPQHF.